This T cell receptor (beta chain) is drawn from a study of T cell repertoires in cytomegalovirus infection (dated by TCRdb to the late 2010s). The study in broad terms: Donor HLA type was relevant to the analysis, as public TCR beta signatures indicated carriage of CMV infection together with the matching HLA type. Findings and caveats that apply to the study as a whole: The ex vivo response was dominated by HLA-C-restricted CMV-specific TCR beta clonotypes, and the single most frequent clonotype in two of eight donors was supplied by these HLA-C-restricted clonotypes. In both this cohort and an independent cohort of 300 to 450 donors, the cumulative frequency of public TCR beta family members distinguished carriers of CMV infection plus the relevant HLA type.

These reads were obtained on an Illumina HiSeq 1500. Using fastp at Q25 and MiXCR, TCRdb reprocessed the public reads and kept productive beta chains. Here each entry gathers all rows of one CDR3 protein and keeps the most common genes and DNA. Counted in this sample were 100,000 to 150,000 distinct CDR3 sequences; 7% to 10% of them appeared once. 10% of the sample comes from the top ten. From cysteine to phenylalanine, the CDR3 is 15 amino acids long. Only the CDR3 region is kept as DNA, spanning 45 bases read in frame from base 1. V is pared back by 2 bases and J by 6 bases, with 14 bases lying between the germline termini. CDR1 and CDR2 are drawn from the germline V gene: SGHTA, FQGNSA. This clonotype was found many times. Its antigen remains undetermined. No much larger clone exists at a distance of one base, and base qualities are not known.

The specimen sequenced was PBMCs. The source is a human donor in good health (CMV status not recorded). Some clones in this sample may be carry-over from other donors' samples. This chain is built from TRBV7-2 and TRBJ2-1, and TRBD2 may be the D gene, going by 7 matching bases. The CDR3 sequence is CASSLLVGGPNEQFF. The base sequence is TGTGCCAGCAGCTTATTAGTCGGGGGGCCCAATGAGCAGTTCTTC.